This T cell receptor beta chain was documented in a study of blood T cell repertoires in COVID-19. Study-level background: Samples came from the United States, Italy and Spain, spanning acute and convalescent COVID-19.

V shed 5 bases and J shed 5 bases, with 12 bases lying between them. Per the germline V gene, CDR1 is LGHDT and CDR2 is YNNKEL (reference sequence). The CDR3 consists of 13 residues. The authors' processing: Cell counts per sample came from amplifying reference gene primers. The table came from immunoSEQ multiplex PCR; TCRdb's copy has only in-frame clones and leaves some out. V and J calls and clone size come straight from that table; D and trimming were deduced from the DNA. The table shows about 58,000 clones, with around four fifths occurring only once. While infection was still active, Seattle patients were enrolled and then followed longitudinally.

J is TRBJ1-1 and V is TRBV3-1 (or the pseudogene TRBV3-2); unclear D gene. Sequences were obtained from peripheral blood. This sequence originates from a man aged 60-69 years with COVID-19, enrolled during active disease. In DNA form, the CDR3 reads TGTGCCAGCAGCTTACCGGGTGAGACTGAAGCTTTCTTT. Its translation: CASSLPGETEAFF.